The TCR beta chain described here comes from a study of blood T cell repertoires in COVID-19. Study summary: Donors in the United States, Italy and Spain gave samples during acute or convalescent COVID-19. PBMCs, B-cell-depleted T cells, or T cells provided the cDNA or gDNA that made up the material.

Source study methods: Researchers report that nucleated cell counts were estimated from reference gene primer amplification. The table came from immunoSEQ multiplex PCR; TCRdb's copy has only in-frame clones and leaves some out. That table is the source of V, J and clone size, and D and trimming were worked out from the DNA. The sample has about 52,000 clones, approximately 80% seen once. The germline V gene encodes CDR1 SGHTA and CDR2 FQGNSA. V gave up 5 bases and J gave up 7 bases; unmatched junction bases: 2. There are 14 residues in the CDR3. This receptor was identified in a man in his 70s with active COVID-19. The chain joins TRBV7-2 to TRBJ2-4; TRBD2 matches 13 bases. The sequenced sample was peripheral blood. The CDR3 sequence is CASSQTSGGNIQYF. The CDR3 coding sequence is TGTGCCAGCAGCCAGACTAGCGGGGGGAACATTCAGTACTTC.